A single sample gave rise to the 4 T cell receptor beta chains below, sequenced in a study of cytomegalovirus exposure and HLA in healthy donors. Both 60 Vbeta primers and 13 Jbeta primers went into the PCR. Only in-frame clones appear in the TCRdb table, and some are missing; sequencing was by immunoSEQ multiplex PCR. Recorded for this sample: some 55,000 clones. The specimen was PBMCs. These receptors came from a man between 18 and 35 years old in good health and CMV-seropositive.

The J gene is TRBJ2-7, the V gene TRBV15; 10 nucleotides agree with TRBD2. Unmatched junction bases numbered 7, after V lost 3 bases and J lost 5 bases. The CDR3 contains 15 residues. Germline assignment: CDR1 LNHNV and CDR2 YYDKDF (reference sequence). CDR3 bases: TGTGCCACCAGCAGCTCCAGCGGGAGGGCCCACGAGCAGTACTTC. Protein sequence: CATSSSSGRAHEQYF.

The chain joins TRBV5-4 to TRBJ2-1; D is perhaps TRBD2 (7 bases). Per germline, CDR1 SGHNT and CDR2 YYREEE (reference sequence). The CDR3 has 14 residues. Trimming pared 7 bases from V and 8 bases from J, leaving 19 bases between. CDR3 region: CASENGGGSDEQFF. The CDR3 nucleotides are TGTGCCAGCGAGAATGGGGGCGGGAGCGATGAGCAGTTCTTC.

The CDR3 reads CASSPPAGINYGYTF. The CDR3 DNA follows: TGTGCCAGCAGTCCCCCCGCGGGAATAAACTATGGCTACACCTTC. The rearrangement joins TRBV28 to TRBJ1-2; the D is unclear. Deletions cut 5 bases from V and 2 bases from J, with 15 bases between. Germline values: CDR1 MDHEN, CDR2 SYDVKM. The CDR3 has 15 amino acids.

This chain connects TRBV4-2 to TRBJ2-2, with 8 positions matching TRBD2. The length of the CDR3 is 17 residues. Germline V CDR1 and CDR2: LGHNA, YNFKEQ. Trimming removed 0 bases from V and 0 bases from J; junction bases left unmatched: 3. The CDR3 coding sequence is TGTGCCAGCAGCCAAGAGGGGGGACTAGCGAACACCGGGGAGCTGTTTTTT. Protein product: CASSQEGGLANTGELFF.